This is a list of T cell receptor beta chains from one sample in a study of glioma-infiltrating T cells. MiXCR was run by TCRdb on the multiplex PCR reads, yielding one entry per CDR3 protein. The sample lists fewer than 200,000 distinct CDR3 sequences, about 32% occurring once. Material: glioma tissue, nonneoplastic brain tissue, or PBMCs (not recorded which). The receptors derive from a human donor with low-grade glioma or glioblastoma, undergoing nonglioma brain surgery, or in good health (not recorded which). CDR3s include the opening cysteine and the closing phenylalanine or tryptophan. The D gene is left open where the match is weak. A clone size is listed for some rows: how often the clone was seen (once, few, many), or a class if it is expanded.

V gene: TRBV10-3
J gene: TRBJ2-5
D gene: TRBD1
clone size: many
CDR3 DNA: TGTGCCATCAGCGGACAGGAAGAGACCCAGTACTTC
CDR3 protein: CAISGQEETQYF

V gene: TRBV7-2
J gene: TRBJ2-1
D gene: NA
clone size: NA
CDR3 DNA: TGTGCCAGCAGCGTGGGAGTAATAGGGTACAATGAGAAGTCCTTC
CDR3 protein: CASSVGVIGYNEKSF

V gene: TRBV4-2
J gene: TRBJ2-7
D gene: TRBD1
clone size: many
CDR3 DNA: TGTGCCAGCAGCCAAGATGGGACAGGGAATTACGAGCAGTACTTC
CDR3 protein: CASSQDGTGNYEQYF

V gene: TRBV4-2
J gene: TRBJ2-7
D gene: TRBD2
clone size: NA
CDR3 DNA: TGTGCCAGCAGCCAACCGTATGAGCGGGAGGTGGAGGAGCAGTACTTC
CDR3 protein: CASSQPYEREVEEQYF

V gene: TRBV12-3/TRBV12-4
J gene: TRBJ2-1
D gene: NA
clone size: NA
CDR3 DNA: TGTGCCAGCAGTCCCCCCCGGAATGAGCAGTTCTTC
CDR3 protein: CASSPPRNEQFF

V gene: TRBV4-2
J gene: TRBJ2-7
D gene: NA
clone size: many
CDR3 DNA: TGTGCCAGCAGCCAAGATGGCCTAGCCTACGAGCAGTACTTC
CDR3 protein: CASSQDGLAYEQYF

V gene: TRBV9
J gene: TRBJ2-3
D gene: TRBD1
clone size: NA
CDR3 DNA: TGTGCCAGCACCCCCAGGAGACAGGGGGCTGGCACAGATACGCAGTATTTT
CDR3 protein: CASTPRRQGAGTDTQYF

V gene: TRBV29-1
J gene: TRBJ2-7
D gene: NA
clone size: many
CDR3 DNA: TGCAGCGTTCGGGCAGGAAACTCCTACGAGCAGTACTTC
CDR3 protein: CSVRAGNSYEQYF

V gene: TRBV12-3/TRBV12-4
J gene: TRBJ2-7
D gene: NA
clone size: NA
CDR3 DNA: TGTGCCAGCAGTTTAAATAGCCAGGGTAAAGTGGGGCAGTACTTC
CDR3 protein: CASSLNSQGKVGQYF

V gene: TRBV4-1
J gene: TRBJ2-5
D gene: TRBD1
clone size: many
CDR3 DNA: TGCGCCAGCAGCCAACCGGACAGGTTTGGAGAGACCCAGTACTTC
CDR3 protein: CASSQPDRFGETQYF

V gene: TRBV11-3
J gene: TRBJ2-7
D gene: NA
clone size: NA
CDR3 DNA: TGTGCCAGCAACTTAATGGGGGCCGGCGACGAGCAGTACTTC
CDR3 protein: CASNLMGAGDEQYF

V gene: TRBV20-1
J gene: TRBJ1-5
D gene: NA
clone size: many
CDR3 DNA: TGCAGTGCTAGTTTGTCAGGAGGACTTAATCAGCCCCAGCATTTT
CDR3 protein: CSASLSGGLNQPQHF

V gene: TRBV7-9
J gene: TRBJ2-1
D gene: NA
clone size: many
CDR3 DNA: TGTGCCAGCAGCTTAAATCCCGGGAGTGAATTCTTC
CDR3 protein: CASSLNPGSEFF

V gene: TRBV4-1
J gene: TRBJ1-3
D gene: NA
clone size: NA
CDR3 DNA: TGCGCCAGCAGCCAAGGAGTGGCCGGGAGCACCATATATTTT
CDR3 protein: CASSQGVAGSTIYF

V gene: TRBV19
J gene: TRBJ2-7
D gene: NA
clone size: many
CDR3 DNA: TGTGCCAGTAGTTCGCCAGGGGTCGCCTACGAGCAGTACTTC
CDR3 protein: CASSSPGVAYEQYF

V gene: TRBV6-1
J gene: TRBJ2-5
D gene: NA
clone size: many
CDR3 DNA: TGTGCCAGCAGTTACGGCAGGGACTTCCAAGAGACCCAGTACTTC
CDR3 protein: CASSYGRDFQETQYF

V gene: TRBV5-1
J gene: TRBJ2-7
D gene: TRBD2
clone size: NA
CDR3 DNA: TGCGCCAGCAGCTTGGAAGGGACTAGCGTATCCTACGAGCAGTACTTC
CDR3 protein: CASSLEGTSVSYEQYF

V gene: TRBV6-1
J gene: TRBJ1-2
D gene: NA
clone size: many
CDR3 DNA: TGTGCCAGCAGTGGCACGCACCACTACTATGGCTACACCTTC
CDR3 protein: CASSGTHHYYGYTF

V gene: TRBV6-2/TRBV6-3
J gene: TRBJ2-5
D gene: TRBD2
clone size: NA
CDR3 DNA: TGTGCCAGCAGTACGGGGGTCAGCGGGGGCGAGACCCAGTACTTC
CDR3 protein: CASSTGVSGGETQYF

V gene: TRBV7-9
J gene: TRBJ1-1
D gene: NA
clone size: NA
CDR3 DNA: TGTGCCAGCAGTTCGGGGAGCGGGGGTCGGACTGAAGCTTTCTTT
CDR3 protein: CASSSGSGGRTEAFF

V gene: TRBV7-9
J gene: TRBJ2-7
D gene: NA
clone size: few
CDR3 DNA: TGTGCCAGCAGCTGGGCAGGTTCCTTCGACGAGCAGTACTTC
CDR3 protein: CASSWAGSFDEQYF

V gene: TRBV7-2
J gene: TRBJ2-7
D gene: NA
clone size: many
CDR3 DNA: TGTGCCAGCAGCTTCATTGCGGGAATGAACGAGCAGTACTTC
CDR3 protein: CASSFIAGMNEQYF

V gene: TRBV7-6
J gene: TRBJ1-2
D gene: NA
clone size: many
CDR3 DNA: TGTGCCAGCAGCTCCGGACCGGACTATGGCTACACCTTC
CDR3 protein: CASSSGPDYGYTF

V gene: TRBV12-3/TRBV12-4
J gene: TRBJ2-1
D gene: TRBD2
clone size: many
CDR3 DNA: TGTGCCAGCAGAGGGACTAGCGTCAACAATGAGCAGTTCTTC
CDR3 protein: CASRGTSVNNEQFF

V gene: TRBV20-1
J gene: TRBJ2-7
D gene: TRBD2
clone size: many
CDR3 DNA: TGCAGTGCTAGTGCCCTTAGGGCAGTTGCGGGAGATAACTGGCGGTGCGAGCAGTACTTC
CDR3 protein: CSASALRAVAGDNWRCEQYF

V gene: TRBV18
J gene: TRBJ2-1
D gene: NA
clone size: NA
CDR3 DNA: TGTGCCAGCTCACCACCGGGAACCCCCTACAATGAGCAGTTCTTC
CDR3 protein: CASSPPGTPYNEQFF

V gene: TRBV6-1
J gene: TRBJ2-1
D gene: NA
clone size: many
CDR3 DNA: TGTGCCAGCCGCTTGGGAGAGGGCAGGATTAGTGAGCAGTTCTTC
CDR3 protein: CASRLGEGRISEQFF

V gene: TRBV27
J gene: TRBJ2-7
D gene: TRBD2
clone size: many
CDR3 DNA: TGTGCCAGCAACCCCCACGGCCAAAGGGAGGGCGAGCAGTACTTC
CDR3 protein: CASNPHGQREGEQYF

V gene: TRBV10-2
J gene: TRBJ2-7
D gene: NA
clone size: many
CDR3 DNA: TGCGCCAGCAGTGATTCCCCAGGGCTGATCTACGAGCAGTACTTC
CDR3 protein: CASSDSPGLIYEQYF

V gene: TRBV7-6
J gene: TRBJ2-1
D gene: TRBD2
clone size: many
CDR3 DNA: TGTGCCAGCAGCCCCCAAGGCGGGAGGGCTCTAGGGGAGCAGTTCTTC
CDR3 protein: CASSPQGGRALGEQFF

V gene: TRBV7-2
J gene: TRBJ2-3
D gene: NA
clone size: many
CDR3 DNA: TGTGCCAGCAGCTTAAGGGCGGACTTCAGCACAGATACGCAGTATTTT
CDR3 protein: CASSLRADFSTDTQYF

V gene: TRBV6-2/TRBV6-3
J gene: TRBJ2-7
D gene: TRBD2
clone size: many
CDR3 DNA: TGTGCCAGCAGTTCCGGAGCGGGAGATCTGGGCGAGCAGTACTTC
CDR3 protein: CASSSGAGDLGEQYF

V gene: TRBV14
J gene: TRBJ2-7
D gene: NA
clone size: NA
CDR3 DNA: TGTGCCAGCAGCCAAGGTTACGGAGCGGCCTACGAGCAGTACTTC
CDR3 protein: CASSQGYGAAYEQYF

V gene: TRBV29-1
J gene: TRBJ2-5
D gene: NA
clone size: many
CDR3 DNA: TGCAGCGTTGAAGAACAAGAGACCCAGTACTTC
CDR3 protein: CSVEEQETQYF